This T cell receptor beta chain was recovered during a study of T-cell reconstitution after alpha-beta-depleted transplantation in children. The library targeted TCRbeta and was prepared with unique molecular identifiers. TCRdb reprocessed the PCR reads with MiXCR, giving one entry per CDR3 protein. The data show approximately 200,000 distinct CDR3 sequences, more than 12% seen once. In its sample, this clonotype was seen many times. V was clipped by 0 bases and J by 9 bases, with 5 bases between them. Germline-derived CDR1 and CDR2 are ENHRY and SYGVKD. The CDR3 is made up of 11 amino acids. The V call is TRBV10-3, the J call TRBJ1-1; D is ambiguous. The material was PBMCs from the stem cell graft donor, obtained from the stem cell graft. The clonotype comes from a human donor who donated a stem cell graft to a child with acute lymphoblastic leukemia. CDR3 sequence reads: CAISESYQAFF. The CDR3 DNA reads as TGTGCCATCAGTGAGTCTTACCAAGCTTTCTTT.